These 28 T cell receptor beta chains were all obtained from the same sample, sequenced in a study of blood T cell repertoires in COVID-19. The table came from immunoSEQ multiplex PCR; TCRdb's copy has only in-frame clones and leaves some out. Here the sample spans roughly 250,000 clones, 84% being singletons. The specimen sequenced was peripheral blood. The receptors were sampled from a human donor in a cohort sampled during active COVID-19.

This clone was observed a handful of times. The chain carries TRBV4-2 and TRBJ2-2; D might be TRBD2 (6 bases). Germline CDR1 and CDR2: LGHNA and YNFKEQ. Trimming removed 1 base at V and 6 bases at J, with 12 bases between. The CDR3 runs 15 residues. The DNA for the CDR3 is TGTGCCAGCAGCCAAGCGCTAGCGCTGGCCGGGGAGCTGTTTTTT. It translates to CASSQALALAGELFF.

CDR3 loop: CASSRLEGTRKYYEQYF. The DNA of the CDR3 is TGTGCCAGCAGTCGCTTGGAGGGGACCAGGAAATACTACGAGCAGTACTTC. The V and J genes are TRBV5-4 and TRBJ2-7; D possibly corresponds to TRBD2 (6 bases). Germline V lookup: CDR1 SGHNT, CDR2 YYREEE (reference sequence). V shed 5 bases and J shed 3 bases, with 24 bases lying between them. The CDR3 runs 17 residues.

This clone was detected only once. This chain joins TRBV5-1 and TRBJ2-3, with 9 bases identical to TRBD1. Germline V gene sequence: CDR1 SGHRS, CDR2 YFSETQ. The CDR3 consists of 17 residues. Trimming at V came to 5 bases and at J to 4 bases, leaving 14 bases not matched to a gene. Written as DNA, the CDR3 is TGCGCCAGCAGTCGGGGGTCGTCGGGACAGGGAGCAGATACGCAGTATTTT. Its translation is CASSRGSSGQGADTQYF. The full variable domain, completed using reference TRBV5-1 and TRBJ2-3, is KAGVTQTPRYLIKTRGQQVTLSCSPISGHRSVSWYQQTPGQGLQFLFEYFSETQRNKGNFPGRFSGRQFSNSRSEMNVSTLELGDSALYLCASSRGSSGQGADTQYFGPGTRLTVL.

The J gene is TRBJ2-3, the V gene TRBV7-6, with D possibly being TRBD1 (5 bases). Germline CDR1 and CDR2: SGHVS and FNYEAQ. Trimming took off 0 bases at V and 1 base at J, with 14 bases between the two ends. The CDR3 consists of 17 residues. Here the CDR3 DNA reads TGTGCCAGCAGCTTAGCGAAGGGTAAAGGGGGCACAGATACGCAGTATTTT. Its translation is CASSLAKGKGGTDTQYF.

This sequence joins TRBV4-1 and TRBJ2-7; 7 bases fit TRBD2. Germline-derived CDR1 and CDR2 are MGHRA and YSYEKL. This CDR3 region has 15 residues. Trimming removed 3 bases from V and 2 bases from J; junction bases left unmatched: 7. The CDR3 loop reads CASSQAGARTYEQYF. The CDR3 nucleotides are TGCGCCAGCAGCCAGGCGGGAGCGCGGACCTACGAGCAGTACTTC.

As to this clone: This sample also contains other DNA sequences that code for the same CDR3. CDR3 amino acids: CSASTGNYGYTF. The CDR3, as DNA: TGCAGTGCTAGTACAGGGAACTATGGCTACACCTTC. The chain uses TRBV20-1 and TRBJ1-2; tentatively, D is TRBD1 (6 bases). Germline loops: CDR1 DFQATT, CDR2 SNEGSKA (reference sequence). V lost 3 bases and J 2 bases, leaving 7 bases between the germline ends. The CDR3 contains 12 residues.

The rearrangement links TRBV6-2 or TRBV6-3 to TRBJ2-3; a possible D gene is TRBD1 (6 bases). The CDR3 is 15 amino acids. Germline CDR1 reads MNHEY; CDR2 reads SVGEGT. V lost 4 bases and J 1 base, leaving 12 bases between the germline ends. CDR3 DNA sequence: TGTGCCAGCAGTTCGCAGGGGTTGGGCACAGATACGCAGTATTTT. This sequence encodes CASSSQGLGTDTQYF.

This rearrangement joins TRBV27 to TRBJ2-1; TRBD1 aligns across 7 bases. Germline values: CDR1 MNHEY, CDR2 SMNVEV (reference sequence). This CDR3 is 17 amino acids long. V gave up 5 bases and J gave up 6 bases; unmatched junction bases: 16. CDR3: CASSPPKGAWLPNEQFF. In DNA, the CDR3 is TGTGCCAGCAGTCCACCGAAGGGGGCCTGGCTACCCAATGAGCAGTTCTTC.

This clone showed up just a few times. The V call is TRBV24-1, the J call TRBJ1-5, with 7 bases fitting TRBD1. The germline V gene has CDR1 KGHDR and CDR2 SFDVKD. V shed 5 bases, J shed 5 bases, and the junction held 5 bases outside the gene matches. This CDR3 has 14 residues. CDR3 amino acids: CATSAPGTDQPQHF. CDR3 sequence (DNA): TGTGCCACCAGTGCCCCAGGGACAGATCAGCCCCAGCATTTT.

V usage is TRBV29-1 and J usage is TRBJ2-3, with TRBD1 as a possible D gene (6 bases). V lost 1 base to trimming and J lost 1 base, with 12 bases between them. The CDR3 sequence is 15 residues long. Germline lookup yields CDR1 SQVTM and CDR2 ANQGSEA. CDR3 in amino acids: CSVEGTAKGTDTQYF. The DNA for the CDR3 is TGCAGCGTTGAAGGGACAGCAAAGGGCACAGATACGCAGTATTTT.

The gene calls are TRBV9 and TRBJ1-5; TRBD1 agrees at 8 bases. The CDR3 totals 15 residues. CDR1 and CDR2 (germline): SGDLS, YYNGEE. V lost 3 bases to trimming and J lost 4 bases; unmatched junction nucleotides: 6. The chain's CDR3 is CASSATGAGNQPQHF. In DNA, the CDR3 is TGTGCCAGCAGCGCGACAGGGGCGGGGAATCAGCCCCAGCATTTT.

Note on this clone: Other DNA variants within this sample encode the same CDR3. The chain combines TRBV19 with TRBJ1-5; D is perhaps TRBD1 (5 bases). This CDR3 has 16 residues. Germline CDR1 and CDR2: LNHDA and SQIVND (reference sequence). The V gene lost 1 base and the J gene lost 2 bases, with 12 bases spanning the gap. The DNA for the CDR3 is TGTGCCAGTAGTATAGTCGCGGGGCACGGCAATCAGCCCCAGCATTTT. It yields the protein CASSIVAGHGNQPQHF.

The chain's CDR3 is CASSEGWGADTQYF. CDR3 sequence (DNA): TGTGCCAGCAGCGAAGGTTGGGGGGCAGATACGCAGTATTTT. The chain uses TRBV21-1 and TRBJ2-3; the table names TRBD2, a call not compared with the DNA. TRBV21-1 is listed as a pseudogene. The CDR3 extends over 14 amino acids.

This chain links TRBV2 with TRBJ1-3; a weak D match, TRBD1 (5 bases). The germline V gene has CDR1 SNHLY and CDR2 FYNNEI. This CDR3 has 13 residues. The V and J ends lost 8 bases and 3 bases respectively, with 11 bases between them. Here the CDR3 DNA reads TGTGCCAGCTGCAGGGTTAGTGGAAACACCATATATTTT. Protein: CASCRVSGNTIYF.

The J gene is TRBJ1-2, the V gene TRBV6-5, with 12 nucleotides matching TRBD1. CDR3 length: 16 amino acids. Germline V CDR1 and CDR2: MNHEY, SVGAGI. V dropped 4 bases and J dropped 4; count of bases not matched to a gene: 7. The CDR3 loop is CASSSGTGGGVYGYTF. CDR3 in DNA: TGTGCCAGCAGTTCGGGGACAGGGGGCGGTGTCTATGGCTACACCTTC.

This chain connects TRBV18 to TRBJ2-7, with TRBD2 matching 11 bases. The CDR3 totals 16 residues. Trimming took 1 base from V and 0 from J; bases not matched to a gene: 2. Germline loops: CDR1 KGHSH, CDR2 LQKENI. CDR3 protein: CASSPQGTSGSYEQYF. The CDR3 DNA sequence: TGTGCCAGCTCACCACAGGGGACTAGCGGCTCCTACGAGCAGTACTTC.

The chain joins TRBV11-2 to TRBJ2-5; the match to TRBD1 covers 9 bases. V gave up 4 bases and J gave up 4 bases; unmatched junction bases: 10. The germline gives CDR1 SGHAT, CDR2 FQNNGV. The CDR3 is 16 residues long. CDR3 sequence (DNA): TGTGCCAGCAGCTCGCAAGGGACAGGGTATGCAGAGACCCAGTACTTC. It is translated as CASSSQGTGYAETQYF.

V and J are TRBV5-6 and TRBJ2-7; 8 nucleotides agree with TRBD1. The CDR3 is made up of 15 amino acids. CDR1 SGHDT and CDR2 YYEEEE come from the germline V gene. With V trimmed by 0 bases and J by 4 bases, 6 bases remained unmatched. CDR3: CASSLVYQGAYEQYF. CDR3 sequence (DNA): TGTGCCAGCAGCTTGGTTTACCAGGGGGCGTACGAGCAGTACTTC.

This chain connects TRBV7-2 to TRBJ2-1, with D maybe TRBD2 (6 bases). V lost 5 bases and J lost 0, with 14 bases in between. Germline V gene data show CDR1 as SGHTA and CDR2 as FQGNSA. This CDR3 is built from 16 residues. The CDR3 loop is CASSRDFTSSYNEQFF. DNA of the CDR3: TGTGCCAGCAGCCGGGACTTCACGAGCTCCTACAATGAGCAGTTCTTC.

A single count supports this clone. This chain uses TRBV7-2 with TRBJ2-7; 9 nucleotides line up with TRBD2. This CDR3 contains 16 residues. In germline, CDR1 is SGHTA, CDR2 FQGNSA. The junction had 6 bases not matched to a gene; V was cut back by 1 base and J by 2 bases. The CDR3 spells CASSLGPSGTTYEQYF. CDR3 sequence (DNA): TGTGCCAGCAGCTTAGGTCCTAGCGGGACAACCTACGAGCAGTACTTC.

This clone was found many times. This chain joins TRBV29-1 and TRBJ2-1; D gene ambiguous. Germline V gives CDR1 SQVTM, CDR2 ANQGSEA. There are 10 residues in the CDR3. Trimming pared 7 bases from V and 8 bases from J, leaving 9 bases between. CDR3 sequence reads: CSGASDEQFF. The CDR3, as DNA: TGCAGCGGGGCGTCCGATGAGCAGTTCTTC.

In its sample, this clone was seen many times. At the DNA level, this CDR3 is encoded by other sequences in the same sample as well. V is TRBV5-4 and J is TRBJ2-3; the D gene is possibly TRBD2 (5 bases). CDR1 is SGHNT, CDR2 YYREEE, per germline (reference sequence). CDR3 length: 16 amino acids. With 1 base removed from V and 1 base from J, the gap between germline ends came to 13 bases. The CDR3 sequence is CASSLFRGGGTDTQYF. The DNA for the CDR3 is TGTGCCAGCAGCTTGTTCCGGGGTGGGGGCACAGATACGCAGTATTTT.

This clone was seen only once. CDR3 nucleotide sequence: TGTGCCAGCAGCTTGGTCCCTAGCGGGACGTACGAGCAGTACTTC. Its translation is CASSLVPSGTYEQYF. The chain joins TRBV5-4 to TRBJ2-7; TRBD2 matches at 9 bases. Looked up from germline, CDR1 is SGHNT and CDR2 is YYREEE (reference sequence). Trimming cost V 0 bases and J 4 bases; bases outside gene matches: 5. CDR3 length: 15 residues.

The V call is TRBV6-5, the J call TRBJ1-3; TRBD1 matches 7 bases. V trimming: 2 bases; J trimming: 2 bases; junction bases outside the gene matches: 0. The CDR3 runs to 14 residues. In germline, CDR1 is MNHEY, CDR2 SVGAGI. This CDR3 is CASSYRGPGNTIYF. CDR3 sequence (DNA): TGTGCCAGCAGTTACAGGGGGCCTGGAAACACCATATATTTT.

The CDR3 reads CASSLGDRERSSNQPQHF. Written as DNA, the CDR3 is TGTGCCAGCAGCTTAGGGGACAGGGAGAGGAGTAGCAATCAGCCCCAGCATTTT. The V gene is TRBV11-3, the J gene TRBJ1-5; the match to TRBD1 covers 9 bases. V gave up 1 base and J gave up 0 bases; unmatched junction bases: 7. There are 18 residues in the CDR3. Germline lookup yields CDR1 SGHNT and CDR2 YENEEA.

This clone was observed once. The chain has TRBV6-1 and TRBJ1-2; D possibly corresponds to TRBD1 (5 bases). This CDR3 has 14 residues. V shed 0 bases and J shed 4 bases, with 9 bases lying between them. The germline V gene has CDR1 MNHNS and CDR2 SASEGT. CDR3 residues: CASSEAGPPYGYTF. In DNA, the CDR3 is TGTGCCAGCAGTGAAGCGGGGCCTCCCTATGGCTACACCTTC.

This chain joins TRBV5-1 and TRBJ2-1; D perhaps matches TRBD1 (5 bases). Trimming pared 8 bases from V and 7 bases from J, leaving 19 bases between. The CDR3 is 14 residues long. The V gene's germline CDR1 is SGHRS and CDR2 YFSETQ. The CDR3 DNA follows: TGCGCCAGTTCACCTCAGGGTGCATTGAATGAGCAGTTCTTC. Its protein product is CASSPQGALNEQFF.

J is TRBJ2-2 and V is TRBV11-3; D gene unclear. The germline V gene has CDR1 SGHNT and CDR2 YENEEA. Trimming left V 5 bases short and J 6 bases short, with 13 bases between. The CDR3 loop spans 14 amino acids. CDR3 sequence reads: CASSTRPAPGELFF. The CDR3 nucleotides are TGTGCCAGCAGCACAAGGCCAGCGCCCGGGGAGCTGTTTTTT.